The clone carrying this T cell receptor (beta chain) has just one count. Under the authors' procedure: By means of reference gene primer amplification, nucleated cell counts were estimated. Sequencing used immunoSEQ multiplex PCR; TCRdb keeps in-frame clones, though not all of them. The DNA was the basis for D and trimming; V, J and clone size are from that table. There are about 68,000 clones in the sample; 90% to 95% occur only once, and about 7% lies in the top ten. The entry originates in a study of blood T cell repertoires in COVID-19. Study as a whole: COVID-19 samples from acute and convalescent phases originated in the United States, Italy and Spain. T cells, B-cell-depleted T cells, or PBMCs supplied cDNA or gDNA.

The junction had 4 bases not matched to a gene; V was cut back by 3 bases and J by 0 bases. CDR3 length: 15 residues. Germline-derived CDR1 and CDR2 are WSHSY and SAAADI. Specimen: peripheral blood. The TCR was taken from a man between 35 and 55 years old with COVID-19, enrolled during active disease. The rearrangement uses TRBV10-2 and TRBJ1-1; 7 bases fit TRBD1. The CDR3 sequence is CASSEGQGVNTEAFF. DNA of the CDR3: TGCGCCAGCAGTGAAGGGCAGGGGGTGAACACTGAAGCTTTCTTT.